A single sample is the source of the 8 T cell receptor beta chains below, sequenced in a study of blood T cell repertoires in COVID-19. Method: immunoSEQ multiplex PCR; TCRdb's copy keeps in-frame clones and lacks some. Of tens of thousands of clones listed, 65% to 80% are singletons. The sample taken for sequencing was peripheral blood. These TCRs come from a woman of 80 years or more with active or convalescent COVID-19.

J is TRBJ2-7 and V is TRBV28, with a tentative D call TRBD2 (5 bases). The CDR3 is 12 residues long. Trimming took off 2 bases at V and 6 bases at J, with 8 bases between the two ends. In germline, CDR1 is MDHEN, CDR2 SYDVKM. Here the CDR3 reads CASSLARGEQYF. Here the CDR3 DNA reads TGTGCCAGCAGTTTAGCTCGGGGCGAGCAGTACTTC.

The genes are TRBV19 and TRBJ2-3, with TRBD2 matching 9 bases. V lost 5 bases, J lost 8 bases, and 8 bases stayed unmatched. Germline CDR1 reads LNHDA; CDR2 reads SQIVND (reference sequence). This CDR3 region has 14 residues. CDR3 loop: CASSSSGEDSTQYF. DNA for the CDR3: TGTGCCAGTAGTTCTAGCGGGGAAGACTCTACGCAGTATTTT.

V and J are TRBV18 and TRBJ2-1, with D possibly matching TRBD2 (5 bases). Germline lookup yields CDR1 KGHSH and CDR2 LQKENI. V was pared by 3 bases and J by 0 bases, with 12 bases between. The CDR3 is 16 amino acids. CDR3 nucleotide sequence: TGTGCCAGCTCACCCCCGGCGGGCTTCTCCTACAATGAGCAGTTCTTC. Translating it yields CASSPPAGFSYNEQFF. The full variable domain, in which reference TRBV18 and TRBJ2-1 provide the parts outside the CDR3, is NAGVMQNPRHLVRRRGQEARLRCSPMKGHSHVYWYRQLPEEGLKFMVYLQKENIIDESGMPKERFSAEFPKEGPSILRIQQVVRGDSAAYFCASSPPAGFSYNEQFFGPGTRLTVL.

V and J are TRBV7-9 and TRBJ2-3, with 8 bases fitting TRBD2. Germline V gene lookup returns CDR1 SEHNR and CDR2 FQNEAQ (reference sequence). This CDR3 has 14 amino acids. Trimming cost V 7 bases and J 8 bases; bases outside gene matches: 11. Here the CDR3 DNA reads TGTGCCAGCAACCAACCGCGGGCGGGGGGTACGCAGTATTTT. Translated: CASNQPRAGGTQYF. Full variable domain (remainder filled in from reference TRBV7-9 and TRBJ2-3): DTGVSQNPRHKITKRGQNVTFRCDPISEHNRLYWYRQTLGQGPEFLTYFQNEAQLEKSRLLSDRFSAERPKGSFSTLEIQRTEQGDSAMYLCASNQPRAGGTQYFGPGTRLTVL.

The chain recombines TRBV7-2 with TRBJ2-1; 7 bases align to TRBD2. Germline CDR1 reads SGHTA; CDR2 reads FQGNSA. After removal of 3 bases from V and 12 bases from J, the junction contained 5 bases not matched to a gene. The CDR3 totals 12 residues. CDR3 region: CASSFRAGSQFF. CDR3 sequence (DNA): TGTGCCAGCAGCTTCCGAGCGGGATCGCAGTTCTTC.

The V call is TRBV6-2 or TRBV6-3, the J call TRBJ2-2; 7 nucleotides line up with TRBD1. Germline V gives CDR1 MNHEY, CDR2 SVGEGT. Losses at the gene ends were 5 bases for V and 3 bases for J; bases not matched to a gene: 6. The CDR3 consists of 15 residues. The DNA of the CDR3 is TGTGCCAGCAGTCCCTGGGACAGAGACACCGGGGAGCTGTTTTTT. Its protein is CASSPWDRDTGELFF.

This sequence joins TRBV13 and TRBJ1-6; D possibly corresponds to TRBD1 (5 bases). Germline lookup yields CDR1 PRHDT and CDR2 FYEKMQ (reference sequence). The CDR3 covers 17 residues. The ends were cut back, 1 base at V and 5 bases at J, with 15 bases in the middle. CDR3 region: CASSLDQGREDNSPLHF. The CDR3 coding sequence is TGTGCCAGCAGCTTAGACCAGGGCAGGGAAGATAATTCACCCCTCCACTTT.

The gene calls are TRBV5-1 and TRBJ2-3, with 7 bases identical to TRBD1. Germline V gives CDR1 SGHRS, CDR2 YFSETQ. After removal of 4 bases from V and 6 bases from J, the junction contained 8 bases not matched to a gene. The CDR3 length is 14 residues. The DNA for the CDR3 is TGCGCCAGCAGCCCGGGACAGCTAGGGGATACGCAGTATTTT. It translates to CASSPGQLGDTQYF.